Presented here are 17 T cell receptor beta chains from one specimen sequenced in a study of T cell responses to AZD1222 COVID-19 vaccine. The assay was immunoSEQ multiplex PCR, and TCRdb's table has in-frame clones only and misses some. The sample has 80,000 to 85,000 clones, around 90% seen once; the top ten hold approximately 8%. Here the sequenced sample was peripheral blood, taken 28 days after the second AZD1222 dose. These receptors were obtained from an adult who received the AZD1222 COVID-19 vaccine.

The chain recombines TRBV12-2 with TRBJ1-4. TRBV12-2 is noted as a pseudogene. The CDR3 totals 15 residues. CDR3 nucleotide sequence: TGTGCAAGTCGCTTAGCGTTGGGGGCGGGAGAAAAACTGTTTTTT. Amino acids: CASRLALGAGEKLFF.

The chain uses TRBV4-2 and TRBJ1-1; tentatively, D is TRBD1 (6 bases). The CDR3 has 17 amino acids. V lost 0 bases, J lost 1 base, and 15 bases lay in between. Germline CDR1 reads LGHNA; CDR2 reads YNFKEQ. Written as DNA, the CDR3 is TGTGCCAGCAGCCAAGATCGGGGGTTGGGGGCGAACACTGAAGCTTTCTTT. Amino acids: CASSQDRGLGANTEAFF.

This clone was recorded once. CDR3 nucleotides: TGTGCCAGTAGCACGGGCCTAGATCAAGAGACCCAGTACTTC. Protein: CASSTGLDQETQYF. The chain joins TRBV19 to TRBJ2-5; the D is unclear. There are 14 residues in the CDR3. V gave up 6 bases and J gave up 2 bases, with 13 bases separating them. CDR1 is LNHDA, CDR2 SQIVND, per germline (reference sequence).

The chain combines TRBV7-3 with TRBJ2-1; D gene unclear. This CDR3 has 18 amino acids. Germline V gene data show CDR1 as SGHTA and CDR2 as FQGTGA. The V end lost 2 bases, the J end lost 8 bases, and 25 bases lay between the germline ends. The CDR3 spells CASSLLVSIGQSHHEQFF. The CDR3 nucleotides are TGTGCCAGCAGCTTACTTGTATCAATCGGGCAGAGTCATCATGAGCAGTTCTTC.

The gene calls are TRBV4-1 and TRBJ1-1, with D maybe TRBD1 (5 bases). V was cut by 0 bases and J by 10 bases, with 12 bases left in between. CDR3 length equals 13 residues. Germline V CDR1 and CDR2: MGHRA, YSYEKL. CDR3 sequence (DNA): TGCGCCAGCAGCCAAGATGGGTGGCAGGGAGCTTTCTTT. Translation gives CASSQDGWQGAFF.

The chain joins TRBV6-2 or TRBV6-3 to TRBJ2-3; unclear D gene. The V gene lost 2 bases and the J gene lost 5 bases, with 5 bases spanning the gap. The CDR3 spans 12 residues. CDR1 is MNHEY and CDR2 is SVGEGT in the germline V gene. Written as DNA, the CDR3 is TGTGCCAGCAGTTACCGTGGAGATACGCAGTATTTT. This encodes CASSYRGDTQYF.

The CDR3 DNA reads as TGTGCTAGTGGTTTGATTCCCACTAGCGGGAACAGCTCCTACAATGAGCAGTTCTTC. This gives the protein CASGLIPTSGNSSYNEQFF. The chain uses TRBV12-5 and TRBJ2-1, with 10 bases lining up with TRBD2. With 2 bases clipped from V and 0 bases from J, the junction kept 10 bases outside the gene matches. This CDR3 has 19 residues. Germline lookup yields CDR1 LGHNT and CDR2 FRNRAP. Supplemented by reference TRBV12-5 and TRBJ2-1, the full variable domain reads DARVTQTPRHKVTEMGQEVTMRCQPILGHNTVFWYRQTMMQGLELLAYFRNRAPLDDSGMPKDRFSAEMPDATLATLKIQPSEPRDSAVYFCASGLIPTSGNSSYNEQFFGPGTRLTVL.

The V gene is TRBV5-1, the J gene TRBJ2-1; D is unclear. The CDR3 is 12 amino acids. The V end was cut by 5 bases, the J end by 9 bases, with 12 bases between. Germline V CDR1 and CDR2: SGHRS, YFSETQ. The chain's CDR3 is CASREVKTEQFF. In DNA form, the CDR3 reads TGCGCCAGCAGAGAGGTCAAGACTGAGCAGTTCTTC.

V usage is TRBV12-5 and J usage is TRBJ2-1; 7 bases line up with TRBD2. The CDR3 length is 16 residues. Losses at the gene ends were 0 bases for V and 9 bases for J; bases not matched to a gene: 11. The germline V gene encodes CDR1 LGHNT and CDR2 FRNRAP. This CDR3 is CASGLVLWRESPEQFF. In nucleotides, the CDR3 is TGTGCTAGTGGTTTGGTACTTTGGCGGGAGTCCCCTGAGCAGTTCTTC.

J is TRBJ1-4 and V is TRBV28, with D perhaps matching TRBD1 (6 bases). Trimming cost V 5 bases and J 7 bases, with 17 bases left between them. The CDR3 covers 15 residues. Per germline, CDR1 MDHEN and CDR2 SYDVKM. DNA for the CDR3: TGTGCCAGCAGTGGCAGACAGGCGGCGGGTGAAAAACTGTTTTTT. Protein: CASSGRQAAGEKLFF.

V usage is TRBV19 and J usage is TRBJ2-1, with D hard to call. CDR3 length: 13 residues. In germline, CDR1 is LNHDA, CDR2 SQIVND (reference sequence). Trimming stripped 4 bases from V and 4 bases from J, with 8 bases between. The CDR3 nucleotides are TGTGCCAGTAGTAATAGGGCTTACAATGAGCAGTTCTTC. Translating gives CASSNRAYNEQFF.

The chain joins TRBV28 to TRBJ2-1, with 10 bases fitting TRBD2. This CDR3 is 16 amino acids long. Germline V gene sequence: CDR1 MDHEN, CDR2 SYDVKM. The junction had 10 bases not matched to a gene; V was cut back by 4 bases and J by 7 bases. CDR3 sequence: CASSSPASGSGNEQFF. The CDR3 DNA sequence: TGTGCCAGCAGTTCCCCAGCTAGCGGGAGTGGTAATGAGCAGTTCTTC.

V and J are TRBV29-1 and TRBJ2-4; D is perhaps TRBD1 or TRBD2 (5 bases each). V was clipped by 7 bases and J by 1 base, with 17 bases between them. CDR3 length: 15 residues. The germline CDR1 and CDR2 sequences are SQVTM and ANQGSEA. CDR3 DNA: TGCAGCGCCCGGTTGGGGGTACAGGCCAAAAACATTCAGTACTTC. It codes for CSARLGVQAKNIQYF.

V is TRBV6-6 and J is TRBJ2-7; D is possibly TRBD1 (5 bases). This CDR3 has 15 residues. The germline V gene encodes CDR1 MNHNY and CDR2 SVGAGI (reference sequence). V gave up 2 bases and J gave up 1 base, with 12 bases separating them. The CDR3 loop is CASSYPQATSYEQYF. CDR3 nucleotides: TGTGCCAGCAGTTACCCACAGGCGACATCCTACGAGCAGTACTTC.

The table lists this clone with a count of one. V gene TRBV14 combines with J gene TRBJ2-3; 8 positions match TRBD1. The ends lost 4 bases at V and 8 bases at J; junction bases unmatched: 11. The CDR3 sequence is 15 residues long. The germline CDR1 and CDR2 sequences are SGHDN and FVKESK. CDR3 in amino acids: CASSPPGQGWGTQYF. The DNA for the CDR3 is TGTGCCAGCAGCCCTCCTGGACAGGGATGGGGTACGCAGTATTTT.

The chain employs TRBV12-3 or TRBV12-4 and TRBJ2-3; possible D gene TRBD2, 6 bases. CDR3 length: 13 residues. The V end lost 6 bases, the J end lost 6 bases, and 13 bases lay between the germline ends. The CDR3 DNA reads TGTGCCAGCAGCCCGGCGGGACGTGATACGCAGTATTTT. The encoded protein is CASSPAGRDTQYF.

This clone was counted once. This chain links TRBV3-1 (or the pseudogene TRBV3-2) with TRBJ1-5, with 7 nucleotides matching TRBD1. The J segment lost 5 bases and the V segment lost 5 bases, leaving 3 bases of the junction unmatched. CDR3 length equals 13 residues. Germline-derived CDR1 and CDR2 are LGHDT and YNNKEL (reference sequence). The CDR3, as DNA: TGTGCCAGCAGCGCCGACAGGGATCAGCCCCAGCATTTT. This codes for CASSADRDQPQHF.